Each of the 12 T cell receptor beta chains below was sequenced from the same sample in a study of early T cells in non-severe SARS-CoV-2 infection (TCRdb year 2021). The library was generated by 5' RACE. Sequencing took place on a NextSeq 500. TCRdb applied fastp at Q25 and MiXCR to the public reads, then kept only in-frame beta chains. Rows with a matching CDR3 protein are joined into one entry that keeps the most common DNA and genes. The sample data list more than 65,000 distinct CDR3 sequences, and approximately 4.5% of these were observed just once. In total, the top ten clones hold approximately 3.7% of the sample. The source was whole blood, collected at baseline. The source is an adult who was a healthcare worker with PCR-confirmed SARS-CoV-2 infection or an uninfected control (not recorded which). The donor label of this sample is uncertain.

This clonotype was detected a few times. The CDR3 DNA sequence: TGTGCCAGCAGCTCCCCCGGGACAGGGGACGTTGGCTACACCTTC. Amino acid sequence: CASSSPGTGDVGYTF. The chain couples TRBV6-6 to TRBJ1-2; TRBD1 matches 10 bases. This CDR3 comprises 15 residues. The V gene's germline CDR1 is MNHNY and CDR2 SVGAGI (reference sequence). J was trimmed by 7 bases and V by 6 bases; bases with no gene match: 11.

This clonotype was seen repeatedly, ten times or more. The CDR3: CAAAGTGDGYTF. The CDR3 nucleotides are TGTGCCGCAGCCGGGACAGGGGATGGCTACACCTTC. The chain recombines TRBV10-3 with TRBJ1-2; 10 nucleotides align to TRBD1. Germline V lookup: CDR1 ENHRY, CDR2 SYGVKD. J gave up 6 bases and V 11 bases, and 6 bases lay outside the gene matches. The CDR3 is 12 residues long.

This clonotype was recorded at least ten times. V and J are TRBV6-5 and TRBJ1-2; no firm D call. The germline gives CDR1 MNHEY, CDR2 SVGAGI. V was cut by 4 bases and J by 4 bases, with 10 bases left in between. CDR3 size: 13 residues. The CDR3 reads CASSSTQSYGYTF. CDR3 coding DNA: TGTGCCAGCAGTTCGACCCAGAGCTATGGCTACACCTTC.

Details on this clonotype: It is likely a read error, because the conserved phenylalanine at the end of the CDR3 is missing. The DNA is left out, because the CDR3 cannot be placed on it with certainty; the CDR3 is given as TCRdb lists it. V and J are TRBV7-9 and TRBJ1-1. Termini included, the CDR3 measures 13 amino acids. Germline CDR1 is SEHNR and CDR2 is FQNEAQ (reference sequence). The CDR3 region is CASSLGGIGSEIY.

This clonotype was recorded many times. This rearrangement joins TRBV5-6 to TRBJ1-4; D is ambiguous. Trimming took 0 bases from V and 8 from J, leaving 17 bases between them. Germline loops: CDR1 SGHDT, CDR2 YYEEEE. This CDR3 region has 16 residues. In DNA, the CDR3 is TGTGCCAGCAGCTTGGCCAAGAAGTCCCAAGGCGAAAAACTGTTTTTT. Translation gives CASSLAKKSQGEKLFF.

This clonotype was detected many times. The genes are TRBV4-1 and TRBJ1-4; weak D call: TRBD1 (5 bases). CDR1 and CDR2 (germline): MGHRA, YSYEKL. Trimming took 4 bases from V and 7 from J, leaving 13 bases between them. The CDR3 is made up of 14 amino acids. Here the CDR3 DNA reads TGCGCCAGCAGCCCGTCGGGACTGCGTGAAAAACTGTTTTTT. Translating it yields CASSPSGLREKLFF.

The table lists this clonotype with many counts. The chain combines TRBV20-1 with TRBJ1-2; 11 nucleotides line up with TRBD1. From germline, CDR1 is DFQATT and CDR2 SNEGSKA (reference sequence). The CDR3 extends over 15 amino acids. Trimming removed 3 bases from V and 6 bases from J; junction bases left unmatched: 9. CDR3 sequence (DNA): TGCAGTGCTAGCCCCAGGACAGGGGGCAATGATGGCTACACCTTC. Encoded protein: CSASPRTGGNDGYTF.

Ten or more counts support this clonotype. This chain links TRBV9 with TRBJ1-1, with TRBD1 matching 8 bases. Trimming removed 0 bases from V and 4 bases from J; junction bases left unmatched: 11. The length of the CDR3 is 17 residues. The V gene's germline CDR1 is SGDLS and CDR2 YYNGEE. CDR3 sequence reads: CASSVVSGQGLGTEAFF. CDR3 bases: TGTGCCAGCAGCGTAGTCAGCGGACAGGGTTTGGGCACTGAAGCTTTCTTT.

This clonotype was detected many times. The V call is TRBV10-1, the J call TRBJ1-1; D uncertain. Germline values: CDR1 WNHNN, CDR2 SYGVQD (reference sequence). The CDR3 spans 14 residues. Trimming removed 5 bases at V and 1 base at J, with 11 bases between. CDR3 sequence (DNA): TGCGCCAGCAGTCGAAACCCAGAGAACACTGAAGCTTTCTTT. This sequence encodes CASSRNPENTEAFF.

This clonotype was seen only a few times. The V call is TRBV19, the J call TRBJ2-1, with TRBD1 identical over 12 bases. The germline V gene encodes CDR1 LNHDA and CDR2 SQIVND (reference sequence). V shed 5 bases and J 3 bases; nucleotides not matched to a gene: 5. This CDR3 spans 16 amino acids. The CDR3 region is CASSLGDRGLYNEQFF. The CDR3 region has the DNA TGTGCCAGTAGTTTAGGGGACAGGGGGCTCTACAATGAGCAGTTCTTC.

The DNA for the CDR3 is TGTGCCAGCAGCTTATCCCAGGGAGACAATCAGCCCCAGCATTTT. Translated, it gives CASSLSQGDNQPQHF. The V gene is TRBV7-2, the J gene TRBJ1-5; weak D call: TRBD1 (5 bases). Germline V gene sequence: CDR1 SGHTA, CDR2 FQGNSA. V was pared by 2 bases and J by 3 bases, with 11 bases between. This CDR3 spans 15 amino acids.

This clonotype was recorded many times. The V and J genes are TRBV7-8 and TRBJ2-3; 14 bases agree with TRBD2. The germline gives CDR1 SGHVS, CDR2 FQNEAQ. The CDR3 consists of 16 residues. V lost 5 bases, J lost 4 bases, and 5 bases stayed unmatched. This CDR3 reads CASSLQGLAGADTQYF. As DNA, the CDR3 is TGTGCCAGCAGCCTCCAGGGACTAGCGGGGGCAGATACGCAGTATTTT.